This TCR beta chain was obtained from a study of beta chain features in type 1 diabetes. Points from the study as a whole: Shortening that was moderate but significant affected the TCRB CDR3s of Type 1 diabetes patients in all four CD4+ subsets.

CDR1 is SGHDT and CDR2 is YYEEEE in the germline V gene. This CDR3 is 13 amino acids long. V was pared by 3 bases and J by 5 bases, with 9 bases between. As for this clone: What it recognizes is unknown.

As every portion of the isolated RNA was reverse transcribed, the sequencing read expressed TCRB transcripts. Libraries were prepared by immunoSEQ multiplex PCR; TCRdb keeps only in-frame clonotypes and omits some of them. The table lists about 340,000 clones, approximately 13% of them singletons. Material for sequencing was naive CD4+ T cells from blood. The chain combines TRBV5-6 with TRBJ1-5, with a possible D match to TRBD1 (5 bases). The source is a woman between 18 and 29 years old with type 1 diabetes. The CDR3 protein is CASSSQAYQPQHF. The CDR3, as DNA: TGTGCCAGCAGCTCACAGGCCTATCAGCCCCAGCATTTT.